This passage covers 6 T cell receptor beta chains from one sample sequenced in a study of blood T cells in healthy people across ages. Sample-barcoded 5' priming and a J-beta primer mix drove a second PCR of 7 to 11 cycles. TCRdb re-derived calls from the 5' RACE reads in MiXCR, one entry per CDR3 protein. The sample contains about 1 million distinct CDR3 sequences, more than 35% of which appear only once. Input material: blood. These receptors were taken from a woman aged 55-69 years in good health.

This chain connects TRBV7-9 to TRBJ2-1; TRBD1 agrees at 9 bases. This CDR3 has 15 amino acids. CDR1 and CDR2 from the germline V gene are SEHNR and FQNEAQ (reference sequence). V lost 4 bases and J lost 4; bases outside the gene matches: 5. CDR3 coding DNA: TGTGCCAGCAGCTCACGCGGGACAGGGTACAATGAGCAGTTCTTC. It encodes CASSSRGTGYNEQFF.

This clonotype was seen just once. The chain couples TRBV5-4 to TRBJ2-4; 7 bases align to TRBD2. Germline assignment: CDR1 SGHNT and CDR2 YYREEE (reference sequence). This CDR3 region has 14 residues. After removal of 4 bases from V and 13 bases from J, the junction contained 14 bases not matched to a gene. The CDR3 coding sequence is TGTGCCAGCAGCCTGGGACTATTCCTAGGGGAGCAGTACTTC. It is translated as CASSLGLFLGEQYF.

There are many counts of this clonotype. This chain links TRBV4-1 with TRBJ1-1; no clear D. The V end was cut by 0 bases, the J end by 5 bases, with 7 bases between. In germline, CDR1 is MGHRA, CDR2 YSYEKL. The CDR3 contains 13 residues. In nucleotides, the CDR3 is TGCGCCAGCAGCCAAGATTGGAGAACTGAAGCTTTCTTT. Translation: CASSQDWRTEAFF.

The chain is built from TRBV9 and TRBJ1-6, with D uncertain. V lost 1 base and J 5 bases, leaving 7 bases between the germline ends. The CDR3 is 14 amino acids. Germline CDR1 and CDR2: SGDLS and YYNGEE. CDR3 DNA: TGTGCCAGCAGCGTACCCAGCAATAATTCACCCCTCCACTTT. This gives the protein CASSVPSNNSPLHF.

The V gene is TRBV6-5, the J gene TRBJ2-3, with D perhaps matching TRBD1 or TRBD2 (5 bases each). V was clipped by 0 bases and J by 0 bases, with 10 bases between them. In germline, CDR1 is MNHEY, CDR2 SVGAGI. The CDR3 runs to 16 residues. CDR3 protein: CASSYSSWGSTDTQYF. DNA of the CDR3: TGTGCCAGCAGTTACTCGTCCTGGGGGAGCACAGATACGCAGTATTTT.

This clonotype was observed a handful of times. The chain combines TRBV7-8 with TRBJ2-5; unclear D gene. The end of the DNA aligns better with TRBJ2-7, so the J call may be wrong. Germline V lookup: CDR1 SGHVS, CDR2 FQNEAQ. The CDR3 has 13 residues. CDR3 loop: CASSVDPVYEQYF. CDR3 coding DNA: TGTGCCAGCAGCGTAGACCCTGTTTACGAGCAGTACTTC.